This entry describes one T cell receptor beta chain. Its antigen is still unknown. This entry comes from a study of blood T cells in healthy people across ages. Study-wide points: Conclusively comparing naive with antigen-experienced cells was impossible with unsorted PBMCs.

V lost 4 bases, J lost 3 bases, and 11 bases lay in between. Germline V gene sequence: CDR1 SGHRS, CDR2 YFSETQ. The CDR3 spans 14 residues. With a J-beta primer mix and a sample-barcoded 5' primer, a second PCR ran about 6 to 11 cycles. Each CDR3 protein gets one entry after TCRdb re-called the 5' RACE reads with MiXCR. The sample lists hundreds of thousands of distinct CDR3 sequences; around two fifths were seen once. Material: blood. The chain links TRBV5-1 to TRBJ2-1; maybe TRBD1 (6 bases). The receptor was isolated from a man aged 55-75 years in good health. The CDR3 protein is CASSTGQSYNEQFF. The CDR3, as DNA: TGCGCCAGCAGCACTGGACAGAGCTACAATGAGCAGTTCTTC.